This T cell receptor (beta chain) was observed in a study of T cells in Graves' hyperthyroidism and ophthalmopathy. Study observations and caveats: Model-based prediction identified ophthalmopathy a median around 6.5 months prior to its onset. In the blood, most expanded thyroid clonotypes above 0.001 appeared as well.

Uncontrolled infections, other autoimmune diseases, pregnancy or lactation led to exclusion of patients. On the basis of clinical symptoms, serum thyroxine and TRAb, thyroid ultrasound and orbital computed tomography, diagnoses were made. There were TCR beta CDR3 regions amplified from RNA transcripts. The TCR CDR3 was amplified in a first-round RT-PCR using the HTBI primer set. TCRdb re-analysed the multiplex PCR reads in MiXCR, keeping a single row per CDR3 protein. The sample lists hundreds of thousands of distinct CDR3 sequences; 40% to 55% were seen once. As regards this clonotype: Its cognate antigen is unknown.

The TCR originated in an adult man with Graves' disease, either hyperthyroidism or ophthalmopathy (not recorded which). The sample consisted of peripheral blood or thyroid tissue (not recorded which).

In nucleotides, the CDR3 is TGTGCCAGCTCACCACGCGAAGCAGGCATGAACACTGAAGCTTTCTTT. Its protein product is CASSPREAGMNTEAFF. The chain is built from TRBV6-5 and TRBJ1-1; D is undetermined. Germline CDR1 reads MNHEY; CDR2 reads SVGAGI. V dropped 8 bases and J dropped 0 bases, with 19 bases sitting between them. This CDR3 is built from 16 residues.